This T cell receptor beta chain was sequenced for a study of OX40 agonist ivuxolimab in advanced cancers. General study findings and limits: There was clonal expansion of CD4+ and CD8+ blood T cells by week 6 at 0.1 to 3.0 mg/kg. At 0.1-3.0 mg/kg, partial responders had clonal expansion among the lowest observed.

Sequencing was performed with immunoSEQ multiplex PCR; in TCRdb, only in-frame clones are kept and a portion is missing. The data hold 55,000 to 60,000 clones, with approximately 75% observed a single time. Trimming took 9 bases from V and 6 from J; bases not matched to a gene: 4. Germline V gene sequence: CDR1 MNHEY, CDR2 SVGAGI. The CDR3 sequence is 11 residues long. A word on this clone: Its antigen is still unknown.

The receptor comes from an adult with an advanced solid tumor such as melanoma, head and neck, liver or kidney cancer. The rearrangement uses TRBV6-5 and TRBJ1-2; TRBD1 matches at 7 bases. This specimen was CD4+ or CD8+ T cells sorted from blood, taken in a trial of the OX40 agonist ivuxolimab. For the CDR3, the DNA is TGTGCCAGTCAGGGGGAGGATGGCTACACCTTC. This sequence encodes CASQGEDGYTF.